What follows are 21 T cell receptor beta chains derived from one specimen sequenced in a study of blood T cell repertoires in COVID-19. Generated by immunoSEQ multiplex PCR, the TCRdb table keeps only in-frame clones and is missing some. This sample yields 250,000 or so clones, of which approximately 86% are seen a single time; about 1.5% belongs to the top ten. The material sequenced was PBMCs or T cells enriched from blood (not recorded which). The receptors here all came from a woman aged 45-65 years who had recovered from COVID-19.

The chain is built from TRBV30 and TRBJ2-2; D unclear. CDR3 length: 14 residues. Per the germline V gene, CDR1 is GTSNPN and CDR2 is SVGIG (reference sequence). Deletions cut 6 bases from V and 0 bases from J, with 11 bases between. The CDR3, as DNA: TGTGCCTGTGTCCTTCGGGCGAACACCGGGGAGCTGTTTTTT. Protein: CACVLRANTGELFF.

CDR3 amino acids: CASSGTNTDTQYF. The CDR3, as DNA: TGTGCCAGCAGTGGGACAAACACAGATACGCAGTATTTT. The V and J genes are TRBV12-3 or TRBV12-4 and TRBJ2-3; D might be TRBD1 (6 bases). This CDR3 comprises 13 residues. V lost 5 bases to trimming and J lost 2 bases, with 8 bases between them.

This clone was observed a handful of times. The CDR3 coding sequence is TGTGCCAGCAGCCCAAAACTAGCGGAAACCTACGAGCAGTACTTC. It specifies CASSPKLAETYEQYF. The rearrangement uses TRBV13 and TRBJ2-7; 8 bases map to TRBD2. Germline CDR1 is PRHDT and CDR2 is FYEKMQ (reference sequence). The ends lost 5 bases at V and 2 bases at J; junction bases unmatched: 8. The length of the CDR3 is 15 residues.

This clone was picked up one time. The chain is built from TRBV29-1 and TRBJ2-1; tentatively, D is TRBD2 (6 bases). The CDR3 spans 15 residues. Germline V lookup: CDR1 SQVTM, CDR2 ANQGSEA. V was trimmed by 4 bases and J by 0 bases, leaving 13 bases between them. CDR3 sequence reads: CSVVVAEGSYNEQFF. DNA of the CDR3: TGCAGCGTTGTGGTAGCGGAGGGCTCCTACAATGAGCAGTTCTTC.

V gene TRBV7-2 combines with J gene TRBJ2-3; D is possibly TRBD2 (5 bases). Germline V lookup: CDR1 SGHTA, CDR2 FQGNSA. The CDR3 is made up of 15 amino acids. V lost 1 base and J lost 4, with 12 bases in between. The CDR3 region is CASSLDGGSADTQYF. The DNA of the CDR3 is TGTGCCAGCAGCTTAGATGGAGGTTCTGCAGATACGCAGTATTTT.

This clone was seen a single time. The chain uses TRBV27 and TRBJ2-1, with 10 nucleotides matching TRBD2. This CDR3 region has 16 residues. The V and J ends lost 3 bases and 4 bases, in that order; junction bases with no gene match: 6. Germline V lookup: CDR1 MNHEY, CDR2 SMNVEV (reference sequence). CDR3 loop: CASSFLTSGRYNEQFF. The CDR3 DNA reads TGTGCCAGCAGTTTCTTGACTAGCGGGCGATACAATGAGCAGTTCTTC.

The genes are TRBV5-1 and TRBJ2-7, with TRBD2 matching over 7 bases. CDR3 size: 15 residues. V shed 0 bases, J shed 0 bases, and the junction held 3 bases outside the gene matches. Looked up from germline, CDR1 is SGHRS and CDR2 is YFSETQ. The CDR3 loop reads CASSLGSGLSYEQYF. In DNA form, the CDR3 reads TGCGCCAGCAGCTTGGGTAGCGGGCTCTCCTACGAGCAGTACTTC.

The V gene is TRBV25-1, the J gene TRBJ1-5; 8 bases line up with TRBD1. Germline CDR1 is MGHDK and CDR2 is SYGVNS. V lost 3 bases and J lost 3; bases outside the gene matches: 4. There are 15 residues in the CDR3. Here the CDR3 DNA reads TGTGCCAGCAGTGAGGGACAGGAAAACAATCAGCCCCAGCATTTT. The encoded protein is CASSEGQENNQPQHF. The full variable domain, completed using reference TRBV25-1 and TRBJ1-5, is EADIYQTPRYLVIGTGKKITLECSQTMGHDKMYWYQQDPGMELHLIHYSYGVNSTEKGDLSSESTVSRIRTEHFPLTLESARPSHTSQYLCASSEGQENNQPQHFGDGTRLSIL.

As to this clone: Because the CDR3's place on the DNA is in doubt, the DNA is left out and the CDR3 is given as listed by TCRdb. The genes are TRBV24-1 and TRBJ1-5; the D segment call TRBD1 is taken from the table without a DNA check. Both ends counted, the CDR3 spans 18 residues. Germline CDR1 is KGHDR and CDR2 is SFDVKD. CDR3 region: CATSELSNRDLSISPSIF.

This chain links TRBV6-2 or TRBV6-3 with TRBJ2-3; TRBD2 agrees at 7 bases. In germline, CDR1 is MNHEY, CDR2 SVGEGT. The trim removed 6 bases at V and 0 bases at J, leaving 3 bases unmatched. The CDR3 is 14 residues long. The CDR3 sequence is CASSHSGSTDTQYF. In nucleotides, the CDR3 is TGTGCCAGCAGCCATAGCGGGAGCACAGATACGCAGTATTTT.

This clone has a single count. The genes are TRBV9 and TRBJ1-5, with D perhaps TRBD1 (6 bases). Germline loops: CDR1 SGDLS, CDR2 YYNGEE. This CDR3 spans 14 amino acids. The V end was cut by 3 bases, the J end by 11 bases, with 18 bases between. The DNA for the CDR3 is TGTGCCAGCAGCGCAGGGGCCTTGTTTTCAGCCCAGCATTTT. The encoded protein is CASSAGALFSAQHF.

This clone has more than one count but fewer than ten. V gene TRBV30 combines with J gene TRBJ1-6; 8 nucleotides match TRBD1. Trimming removed 8 bases from V and 6 bases from J; junction bases left unmatched: 6. CDR1 and CDR2 from the germline V gene are GTSNPN and SVGIG (reference sequence). CDR3 size: 13 residues. CDR3 in amino acids: CAGLDRANSPLHF. The CDR3 region has the DNA TGTGCCGGCCTGGACAGGGCTAATTCACCCCTCCACTTT.

V and J are TRBV28 and TRBJ2-3, with 10 nucleotides matching TRBD2. The germline CDR1 and CDR2 sequences are MDHEN and SYDVKM. V shed 4 bases and J 5 bases; nucleotides not matched to a gene: 6. There are 15 residues in the CDR3. The DNA of the CDR3 is TGTGCCAGCAGTTCCCGCAGACTAGCGGGAGATACGCAGTATTTT. Translation: CASSSRRLAGDTQYF.

This chain connects TRBV6-6 to TRBJ2-2; TRBD1 matches at 8 bases. Germline CDR1 and CDR2: MNHNY and SVGAGI (reference sequence). J was trimmed by 5 bases and V by 6 bases; bases with no gene match: 5. This CDR3 spans 14 amino acids. In DNA form, the CDR3 reads TGTGCCAGCAGGGACAGGGTTGAAACCGGGGAGCTGTTTTTT. It translates to CASRDRVETGELFF.

The chain has TRBV6-5 and TRBJ2-1, with 14 bases identical to TRBD2. This CDR3 has 16 amino acids. V lost 0 bases and J lost 12; bases outside the gene matches: 7. In germline, CDR1 is MNHEY, CDR2 SVGAGI. The CDR3 sequence: CASSYSRGLAGVRQFF. Written as DNA, the CDR3 is TGTGCCAGCAGTTACTCCAGGGGACTAGCGGGAGTTCGGCAGTTCTTC.

This chain connects TRBV5-1 to TRBJ1-6; 7 bases match TRBD1. The germline gives CDR1 SGHRS, CDR2 YFSETQ. V lost 4 bases to trimming and J lost 7 bases; unmatched junction nucleotides: 8. CDR3 length: 15 residues. The CDR3: CASSPGQMGNSPLHF. DNA for the CDR3: TGCGCCAGCAGCCCGGGACAGATGGGCAATTCACCCCTCCACTTT.

The V call is TRBV18, the J call TRBJ1-2, with D hard to call. Between the trimmed V and J ends, which lost 2 bases and 4 bases, there was a span of 14 bases. Germline V gene data show CDR1 as KGHSH and CDR2 as LQKENI. This CDR3 region has 15 residues. CDR3 residues: CASSPLGDSGYGYTF. For the CDR3, the DNA is TGTGCCAGCTCACCATTGGGTGATTCGGGCTATGGCTACACCTTC.

The chain combines TRBV7-2 with TRBJ2-7; TRBD2 matches 10 bases. Germline CDR1 SGHTA, CDR2 FQGNSA. The CDR3 is made up of 15 amino acids. The J segment lost 4 bases and the V segment lost 5 bases, leaving 8 bases of the junction unmatched. CDR3 amino acids: CASSAIAGGLYEQYF. CDR3 nucleotides: TGTGCCAGCAGCGCGATAGCGGGAGGCCTATACGAGCAGTACTTC.

This clone turned up a few times. The chain carries TRBV5-8 and TRBJ2-4; D call uncertain. Trimming stripped 7 bases from V and 1 base from J, with 9 bases between. The CDR3 consists of 13 residues. CDR1 is SGHTS and CDR2 is YDEGEE in the germline V gene. As DNA, the CDR3 is TGTGCCAGCCCGACTCGTGCCAAAAACATTCAGTACTTC. Translating gives CASPTRAKNIQYF.

The chain uses TRBV7-8 and TRBJ1-1; 7 nucleotides align to TRBD1. The V gene end was trimmed by 6 bases and the J gene end by 1 base; junction bases not matched to a gene: 5. Germline V gives CDR1 SGHVS, CDR2 FQNEAQ. This CDR3 contains 14 residues. Here the CDR3 DNA reads TGTGCCAGCAGGGACAGGATGGGGAACACTGAAGCTTTCTTT. Its protein is CASRDRMGNTEAFF.

The genes are TRBV27 and TRBJ2-1; 10 bases line up with TRBD2. Per the germline V gene, CDR1 is MNHEY and CDR2 is SMNVEV (reference sequence). CDR3 length: 18 residues. Trimming took 7 bases from V and 4 from J; bases not matched to a gene: 16. This chain's CDR3 is CASTLRMSGLASYNEQFF. The DNA of the CDR3 is TGTGCCAGCACCTTGAGAATGTCGGGACTAGCGAGTTACAATGAGCAGTTCTTC.